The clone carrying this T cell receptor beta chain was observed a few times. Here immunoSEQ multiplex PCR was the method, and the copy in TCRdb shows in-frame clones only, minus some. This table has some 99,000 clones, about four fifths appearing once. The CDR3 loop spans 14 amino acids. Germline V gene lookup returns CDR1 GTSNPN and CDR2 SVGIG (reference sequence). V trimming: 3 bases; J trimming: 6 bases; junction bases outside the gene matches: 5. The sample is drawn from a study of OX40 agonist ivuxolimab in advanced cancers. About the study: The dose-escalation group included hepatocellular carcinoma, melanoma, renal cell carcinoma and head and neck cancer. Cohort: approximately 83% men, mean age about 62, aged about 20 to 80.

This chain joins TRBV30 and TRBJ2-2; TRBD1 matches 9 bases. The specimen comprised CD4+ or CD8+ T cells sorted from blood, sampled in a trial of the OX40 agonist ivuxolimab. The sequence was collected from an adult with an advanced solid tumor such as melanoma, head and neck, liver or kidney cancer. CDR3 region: CAWRGTGWAGELFF. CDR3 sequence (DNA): TGTGCCTGGAGAGGGACAGGGTGGGCCGGGGAGCTGTTTTTT.